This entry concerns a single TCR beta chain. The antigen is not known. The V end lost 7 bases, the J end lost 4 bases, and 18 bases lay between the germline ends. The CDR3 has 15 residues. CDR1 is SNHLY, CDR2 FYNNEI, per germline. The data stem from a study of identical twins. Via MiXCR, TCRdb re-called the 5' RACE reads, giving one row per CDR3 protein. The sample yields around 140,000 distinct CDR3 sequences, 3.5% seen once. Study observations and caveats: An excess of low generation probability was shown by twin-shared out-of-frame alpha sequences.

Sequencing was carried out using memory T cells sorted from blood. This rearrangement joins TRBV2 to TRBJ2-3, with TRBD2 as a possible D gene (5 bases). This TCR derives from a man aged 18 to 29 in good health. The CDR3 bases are TGTGCCAGCACGTTTTTGTCGAGGGCCCCAGATACGCAGTATTTT. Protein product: CASTFLSRAPDTQYF. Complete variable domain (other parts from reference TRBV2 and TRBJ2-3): EPEVTQTPSHQVTQMGQEVILRCVPISNHLYFYWYRQILGQKVEFLVSFYNNEISEKSEIFDDQFSVERPDGSNFTLKIRSTKLEDSAMYFCASTFLSRAPDTQYFGPGTRLTVL.